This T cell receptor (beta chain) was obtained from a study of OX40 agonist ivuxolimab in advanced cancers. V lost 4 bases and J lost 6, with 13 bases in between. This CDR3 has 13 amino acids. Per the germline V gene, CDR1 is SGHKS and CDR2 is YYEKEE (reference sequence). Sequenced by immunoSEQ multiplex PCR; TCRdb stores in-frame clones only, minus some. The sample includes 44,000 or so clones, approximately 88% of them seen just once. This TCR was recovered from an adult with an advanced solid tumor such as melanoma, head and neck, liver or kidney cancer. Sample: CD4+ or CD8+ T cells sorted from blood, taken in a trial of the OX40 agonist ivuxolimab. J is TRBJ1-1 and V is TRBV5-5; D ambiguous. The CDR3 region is CASSLRVPAEAFF. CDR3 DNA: TGTGCCAGCAGCCTTCGGGTCCCGGCTGAAGCTTTCTTT.